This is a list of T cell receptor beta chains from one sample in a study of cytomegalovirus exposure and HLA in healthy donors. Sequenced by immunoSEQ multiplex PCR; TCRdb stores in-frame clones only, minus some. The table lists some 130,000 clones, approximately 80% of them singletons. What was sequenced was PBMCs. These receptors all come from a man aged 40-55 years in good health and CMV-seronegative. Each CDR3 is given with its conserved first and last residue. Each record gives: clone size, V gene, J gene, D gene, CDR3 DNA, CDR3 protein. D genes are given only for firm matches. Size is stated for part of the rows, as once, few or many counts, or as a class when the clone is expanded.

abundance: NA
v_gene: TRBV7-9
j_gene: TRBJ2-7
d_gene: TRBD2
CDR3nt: TGTGCCAGCAGCTCGGGACTAGCGGTGAACTACGAGCAGTACTTC
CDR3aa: CASSSGLAVNYEQYF

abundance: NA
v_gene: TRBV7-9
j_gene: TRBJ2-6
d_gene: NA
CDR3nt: TGTGCCAGCAGCGGGGAGCCTTCTCCTGGGGCCAACGTCCTGACTTTC
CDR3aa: CASSGEPSPGANVLTF

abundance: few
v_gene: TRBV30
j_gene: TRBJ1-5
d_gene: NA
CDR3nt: TGTGCCTGGAGTCCCCGGGACTTTAGCAATCAGCCCCAGCATTTT
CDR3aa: CAWSPRDFSNQPQHF

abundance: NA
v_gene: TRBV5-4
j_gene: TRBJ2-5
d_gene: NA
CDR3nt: TGTACCAGCAGCTCCTTACTAGGACTAGAGACCCAGTACTTC
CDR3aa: CTSSSLLGLETQYF

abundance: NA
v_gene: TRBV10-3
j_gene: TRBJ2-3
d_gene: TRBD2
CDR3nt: TGTGCCATCAGTGATAGCGGGGGAGGCACAGATACGCAGTATTTT
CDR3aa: CAISDSGGGTDTQYF

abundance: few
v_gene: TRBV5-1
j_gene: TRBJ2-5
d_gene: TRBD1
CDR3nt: TGCGCCAGCAGCTTGGCGGCAGGGGGAGAGACCCAGTACTTC
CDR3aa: CASSLAAGGETQYF

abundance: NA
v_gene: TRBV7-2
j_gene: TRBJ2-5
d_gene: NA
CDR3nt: TGTGCCAGCAGCCCCTCGGGGGTAGTAAGGGAGACCCAGTACTTC
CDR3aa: CASSPSGVVRETQYF

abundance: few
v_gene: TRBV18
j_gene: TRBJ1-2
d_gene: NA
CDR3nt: TGTGCCAGCTCACTAACAGAAAGCCACAACTATGGCTACACCTTC
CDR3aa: CASSLTESHNYGYTF

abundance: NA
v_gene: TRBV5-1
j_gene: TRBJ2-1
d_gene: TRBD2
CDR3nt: TGCGCCAGCAGCTGGGACTTAGCGGGGGCCTACAATGAGCAGTTCTTC
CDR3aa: CASSWDLAGAYNEQFF

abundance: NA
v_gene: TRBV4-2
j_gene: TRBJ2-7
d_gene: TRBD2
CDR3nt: TGTGCCAGCAGCCAAGATAGTAGCGGGGGGCCCCTTGGCGAGCAGTACTTC
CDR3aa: CASSQDSSGGPLGEQYF

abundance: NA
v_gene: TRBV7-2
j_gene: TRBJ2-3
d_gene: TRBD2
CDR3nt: TGTGCCAGCAAACTAGCGGGAGCAGATACGCAGTATTTT
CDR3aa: CASKLAGADTQYF

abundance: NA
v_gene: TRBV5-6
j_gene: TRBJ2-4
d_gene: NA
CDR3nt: TGTGCCAGCGCAGCGGAGGCCAAAAACATTCAGTACTTC
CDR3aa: CASAAEAKNIQYF

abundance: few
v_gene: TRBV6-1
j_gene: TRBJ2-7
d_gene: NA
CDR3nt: TGTGCCAGCAGTGAAGGGACTCCTCTTTTC
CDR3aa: CASSEGTPLF

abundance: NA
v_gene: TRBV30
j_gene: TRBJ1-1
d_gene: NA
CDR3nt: TGTGCCTGGAGTGACCGGCAGGGGCGGTTAGCTTTCTTT
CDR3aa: CAWSDRQGRLAFF

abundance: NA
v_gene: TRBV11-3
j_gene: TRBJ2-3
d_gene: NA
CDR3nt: TGTGCCAGCAGCTTAGACGGGGGGCAGGGTACGCAGTATTTT
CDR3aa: CASSLDGGQGTQYF

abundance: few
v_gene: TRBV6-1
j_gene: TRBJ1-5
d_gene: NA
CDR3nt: TGTGCCAGCCAAACAGGGTATAGCAATCAGCCCCAGCATTTT
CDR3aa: CASQTGYSNQPQHF

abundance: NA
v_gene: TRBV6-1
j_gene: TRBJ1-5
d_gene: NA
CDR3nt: TGTGCCAGCAGTGAAGCGCTTCTAGTGTTTTTT
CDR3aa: CASSEALLVFF

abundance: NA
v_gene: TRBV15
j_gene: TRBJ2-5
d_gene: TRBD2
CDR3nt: TGTGCCACCAGGTCAGCGGGGGGGCAAGAGACCCAGTACTTC
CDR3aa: CATRSAGGQETQYF

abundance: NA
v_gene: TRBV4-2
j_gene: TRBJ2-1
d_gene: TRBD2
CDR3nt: TGTGCCAGCAGCCAAGGTACTAGCGGTTACAATGAGCAGTTCTTC
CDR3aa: CASSQGTSGYNEQFF

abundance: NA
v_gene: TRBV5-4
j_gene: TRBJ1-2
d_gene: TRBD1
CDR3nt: TGTGCCAGCAGCCCGGGACAGGGGAACAACTATGGCTACACCTTC
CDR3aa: CASSPGQGNNYGYTF

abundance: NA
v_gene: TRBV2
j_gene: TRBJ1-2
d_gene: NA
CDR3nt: TGTGCCAGCAGTGACTCGAGGCTGGATGGCTACACCTTC
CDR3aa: CASSDSRLDGYTF

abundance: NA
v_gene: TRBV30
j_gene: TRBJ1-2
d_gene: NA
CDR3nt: TGTGCCTGGAGCCGAGACAGTCGTATGGGGGGCTACACCTTC
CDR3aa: CAWSRDSRMGGYTF

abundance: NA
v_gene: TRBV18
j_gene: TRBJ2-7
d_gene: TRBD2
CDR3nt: TGTGCCAGCTCACCCCCGGGACTAGCTTCTGGGTCGGTTCCCCACGAGCAGTACTTC
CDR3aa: CASSPPGLASGSVPHEQYF

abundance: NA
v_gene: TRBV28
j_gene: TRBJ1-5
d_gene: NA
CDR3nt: TGTGCCAGCAGTTTATGGGACAGCTATCAGCCCCAGCATTTT
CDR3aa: CASSLWDSYQPQHF

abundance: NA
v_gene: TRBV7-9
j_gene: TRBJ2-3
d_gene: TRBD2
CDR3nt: TGTGCCAGCAGCTTAGTTGGGACTAGCGTGACGCAGTATTTT
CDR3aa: CASSLVGTSVTQYF

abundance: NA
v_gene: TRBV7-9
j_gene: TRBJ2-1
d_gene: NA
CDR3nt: TGTGCCAGCAGCCAAATGGGGGGAGCCCACAATGAGCAGTTCTTC
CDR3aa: CASSQMGGAHNEQFF

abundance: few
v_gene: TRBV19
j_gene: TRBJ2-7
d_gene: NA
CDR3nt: TGTGCCAGTAGTGTCGGGCGGGTTGCCGAGCAGTACTTC
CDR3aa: CASSVGRVAEQYF

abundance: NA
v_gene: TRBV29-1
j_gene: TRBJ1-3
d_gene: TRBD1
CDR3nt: TGCAGCGTTGAAGACACGACAGGGGCAAACTCTGGAAACACCATATATTTT
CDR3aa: CSVEDTTGANSGNTIYF

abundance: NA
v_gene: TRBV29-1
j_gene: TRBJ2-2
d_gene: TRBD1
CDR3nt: TGCAGCGTCGGGACAGGGGGTTGGGGCGGGGAGCTGTTTTTT
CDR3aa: CSVGTGGWGGELFF

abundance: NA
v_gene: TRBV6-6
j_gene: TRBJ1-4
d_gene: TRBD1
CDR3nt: TGTGCCAGCAGCCATATGGGGACAGGGTTGGAAAAACTGTTTTTT
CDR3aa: CASSHMGTGLEKLFF

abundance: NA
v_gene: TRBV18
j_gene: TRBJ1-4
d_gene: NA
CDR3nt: TGTGCCAGCTCACCCGGACAGATGGGTGAAAAACTGTTTTTT
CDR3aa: CASSPGQMGEKLFF

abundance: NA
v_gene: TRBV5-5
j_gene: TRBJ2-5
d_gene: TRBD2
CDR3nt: TGTGCCAGCAGCCGGGGACTAGCGGGAGTAGGGTACCAAGAGACCCAGTACTTC
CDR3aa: CASSRGLAGVGYQETQYF

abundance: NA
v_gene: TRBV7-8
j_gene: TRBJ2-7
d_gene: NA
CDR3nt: TGTGCCAGCAGGTTTCGGGAGTCGTCCTACGAGCAGTACTTC
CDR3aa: CASRFRESSYEQYF

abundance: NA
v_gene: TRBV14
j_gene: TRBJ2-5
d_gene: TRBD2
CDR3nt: TGTGCCAGCAGCCACCGAGCGGGGGGGCAGGAGACCCAGTACTTC
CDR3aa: CASSHRAGGQETQYF

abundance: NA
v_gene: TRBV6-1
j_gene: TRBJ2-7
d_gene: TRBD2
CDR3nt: TGTGCCAGCAGTGAAGCGGGCATAGCGGGAGGAGCAAACGAGCAGTACTTC
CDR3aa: CASSEAGIAGGANEQYF

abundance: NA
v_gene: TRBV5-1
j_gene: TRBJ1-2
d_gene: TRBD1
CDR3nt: TGCGCCAGCGGTACCGGCGGACAGGGGGCTGGTGGCTACACCTTC
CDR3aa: CASGTGGQGAGGYTF

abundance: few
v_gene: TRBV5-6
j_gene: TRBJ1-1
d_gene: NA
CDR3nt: TGTGCCAGCAGCTGGGGCATAACGAACACTGAAGCTTTCTTT
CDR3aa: CASSWGITNTEAFF

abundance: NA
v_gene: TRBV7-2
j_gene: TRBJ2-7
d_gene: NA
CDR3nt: TGTGCCAGCAGCTTAAATTCTTACGAGCAGTACTTC
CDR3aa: CASSLNSYEQYF

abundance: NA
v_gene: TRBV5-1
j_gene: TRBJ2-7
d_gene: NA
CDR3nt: TGCGCCAGCAGCTTGGTTGCAGGGGTGGGAGACGAGCAGTACTTC
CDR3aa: CASSLVAGVGDEQYF

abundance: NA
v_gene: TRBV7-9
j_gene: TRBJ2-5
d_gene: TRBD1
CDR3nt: TGTGCCAGCAGCTTATTGCAGGGGGCAGTGGAGACCCAGTACTTC
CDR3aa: CASSLLQGAVETQYF

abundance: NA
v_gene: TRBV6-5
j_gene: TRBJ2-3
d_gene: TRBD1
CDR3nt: TGTGCCAGCAGTTACCACCAGACAGGGGGCACAGATACGCAGTATTTT
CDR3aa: CASSYHQTGGTDTQYF

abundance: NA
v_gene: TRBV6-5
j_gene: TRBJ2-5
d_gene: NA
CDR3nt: TGTGCCAGCAGTCGGGGGGCCACGCACGAGACCCAGTACTTC
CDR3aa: CASSRGATHETQYF

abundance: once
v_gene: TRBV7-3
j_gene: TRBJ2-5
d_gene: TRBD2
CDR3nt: TGTGCCAGCAGCCCGGGGGGGGCCAAGGAGACCCAGTACTTC
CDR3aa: CASSPGGAKETQYF

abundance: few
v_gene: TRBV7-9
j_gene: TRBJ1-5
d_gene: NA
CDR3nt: TGTGCCAGCAGCCCCCCGGATCAGCCCCAGCATTTT
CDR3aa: CASSPPDQPQHF

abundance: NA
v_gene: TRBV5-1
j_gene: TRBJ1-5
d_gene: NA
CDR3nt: TGCGCCAGCAGAAGGGACAATTATAGCAATCAGCCCCAGCATTTT
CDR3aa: CASRRDNYSNQPQHF

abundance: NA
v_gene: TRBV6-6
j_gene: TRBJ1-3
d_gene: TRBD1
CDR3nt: TGTGCCACCCGGGACAGGACCTCGGGAAACACCATATATTTT
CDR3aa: CATRDRTSGNTIYF

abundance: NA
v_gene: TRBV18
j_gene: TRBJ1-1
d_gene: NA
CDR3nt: TGTGCCAGCTCACCAAACGGGGGGCGCGACGGCACTGAAGCTTTCTTT
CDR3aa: CASSPNGGRDGTEAFF

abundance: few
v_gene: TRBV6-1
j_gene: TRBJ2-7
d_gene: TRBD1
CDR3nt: TGTGCCAGCCGCCCGGGGACAGTGGGTTACGAGCAGTACTTC
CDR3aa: CASRPGTVGYEQYF

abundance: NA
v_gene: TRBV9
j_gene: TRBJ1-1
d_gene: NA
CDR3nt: TGTGCCAGCAGCCCCCCCGAGGACACTGAAGCTTTCTTT
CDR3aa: CASSPPEDTEAFF

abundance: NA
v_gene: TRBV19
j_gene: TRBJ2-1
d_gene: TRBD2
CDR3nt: TGTGCCAGTAGTGTGGGACTAGCGGAATACAATGAGCAGTTCTTC
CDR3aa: CASSVGLAEYNEQFF

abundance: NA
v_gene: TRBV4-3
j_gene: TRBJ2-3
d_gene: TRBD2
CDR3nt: TGCGCCAGCAGCCAAGATCCCCTAGCGGGAGAGGCAGATACGCAGTATTTT
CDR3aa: CASSQDPLAGEADTQYF